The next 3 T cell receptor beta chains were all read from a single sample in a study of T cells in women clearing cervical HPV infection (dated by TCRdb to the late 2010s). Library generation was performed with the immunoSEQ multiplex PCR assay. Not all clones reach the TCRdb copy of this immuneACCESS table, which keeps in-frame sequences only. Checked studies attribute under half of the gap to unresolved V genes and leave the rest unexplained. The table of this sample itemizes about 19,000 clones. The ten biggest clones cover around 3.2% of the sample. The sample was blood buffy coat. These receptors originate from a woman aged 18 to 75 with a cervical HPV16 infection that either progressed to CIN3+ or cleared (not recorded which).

CDR3 bases read: TGCGCCAGCAGCAGGAATGGACAGGGGGACAATGAG. Its translation: CASSRNGQGDNE. The whole CDR3 reads CASSRNGQGDNEQFF. The chain has TRBV5-1 and TRBJ2-1; 10 nucleotides align to TRBD1. The read gets to within 3 residues of the CDR3 end, and the germline J gene fills in the rest. The germline V gene encodes CDR1 SGHRS and CDR2 YFSETQ. V shed 4 bases and J 5 bases; nucleotides not matched to a gene: 6. The CDR3 is 15 amino acids.

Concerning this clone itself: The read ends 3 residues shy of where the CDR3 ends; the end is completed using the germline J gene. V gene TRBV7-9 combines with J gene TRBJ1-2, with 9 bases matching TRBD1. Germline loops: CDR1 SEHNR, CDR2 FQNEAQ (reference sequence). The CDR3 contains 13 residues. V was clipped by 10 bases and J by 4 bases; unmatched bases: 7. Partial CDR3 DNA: TGTGCCACACAGGGGGCCGAAACCTATGGC. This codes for CATQGAETYG. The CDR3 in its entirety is CATQGAETYGYTF.

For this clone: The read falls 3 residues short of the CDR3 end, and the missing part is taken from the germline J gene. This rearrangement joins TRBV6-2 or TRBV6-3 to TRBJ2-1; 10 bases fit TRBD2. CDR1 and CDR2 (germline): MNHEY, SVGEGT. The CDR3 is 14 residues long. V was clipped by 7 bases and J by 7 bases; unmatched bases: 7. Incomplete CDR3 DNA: TGTGCCAGCAATTCACTAGCGGGGTATAATGAG. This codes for CASNSLAGYNE. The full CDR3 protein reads CASNSLAGYNEQFF.